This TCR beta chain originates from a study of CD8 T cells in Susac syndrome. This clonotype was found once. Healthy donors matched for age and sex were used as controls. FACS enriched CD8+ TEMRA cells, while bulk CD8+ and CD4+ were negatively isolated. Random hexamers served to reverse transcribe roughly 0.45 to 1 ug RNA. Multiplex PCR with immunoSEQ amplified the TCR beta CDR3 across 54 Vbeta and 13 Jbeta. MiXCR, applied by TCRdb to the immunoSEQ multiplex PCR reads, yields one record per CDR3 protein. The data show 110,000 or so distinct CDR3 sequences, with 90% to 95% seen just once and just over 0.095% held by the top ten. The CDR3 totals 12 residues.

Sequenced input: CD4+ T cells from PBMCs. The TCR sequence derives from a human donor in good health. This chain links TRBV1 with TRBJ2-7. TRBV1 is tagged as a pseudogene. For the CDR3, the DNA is TGCACCAGCAACCCTAGATCCTACGAGCAGTACTTC. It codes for CTSNPRSYEQYF.